This T cell receptor (beta chain) was retrieved from a study of blood T cell repertoires in COVID-19. Overall study: Collection of acute and convalescent COVID-19 samples took place in the United States, Italy and Spain. Sample material is recorded as cDNA or gDNA derived from T cells, B-cell-depleted T cells, or PBMCs.

Original analysis: Quantification of nucleated cells was approximated via reference gene primer amplification. The method was immunoSEQ multiplex PCR; TCRdb's version includes in-frame clones alone and lacks a portion of them. V and J calls and clone size come straight from that table; D and trimming were deduced from the DNA. The repertoire holds over 45,000 clones, roughly 85% seen once, with 2.5% to 3% in the top ten. The CDR3 loop spans 15 amino acids. Trimming pared 7 bases from V and 2 bases from J, leaving 14 bases between. Germline loops: CDR1 MNHEY, CDR2 SVGAGI. The clonotype comes from an elderly woman with acute or convalescent COVID-19. The sequenced sample consisted of peripheral blood. The chain joins TRBV6-5 to TRBJ1-4, with D perhaps TRBD1 (6 bases). DNA of the CDR3: TGTGCCAGCATAAGGTCAGGGGCTACTAATGAAAAACTGTTTTTT. The encoded protein is CASIRSGATNEKLFF.